This paragraph covers one T cell receptor (beta chain) sequence. Recruited during active infection, patients (from Seattle) were subsequently followed longitudinally. This record belongs to a study of blood T cell repertoires in COVID-19. Study background: The origin of the acute and convalescent COVID-19 samples was the United States, Italy and Spain. Sources were T cells, B-cell-depleted T cells, or PBMCs; the material itself was cDNA or gDNA.

Per the authors' pipeline: The authors estimated nucleated cell counts from reference gene primer amplification. Profiled with immunoSEQ multiplex PCR; TCRdb holds only in-frame clones, not every one. The V and J calls and the clone size are those of that table, but D and trimming were determined from the DNA. The sample holds 150,000 or so clones, more than 65% seen once. Trimming took 5 bases from V and 1 from J, leaving 7 bases between them. Germline V gives CDR1 KGHDR, CDR2 SFDVKD. The CDR3 length is 14 residues. The source of this sequence is a woman aged 55-70 years with COVID-19, enrolled during active disease. The sample consisted of peripheral blood. V and J are TRBV24-1 and TRBJ2-2, with TRBD2 as a possible D gene (5 bases). The CDR3 spells CATSASGNTGELFF. The CDR3 DNA follows: TGTGCCACCAGTGCCAGCGGGAACACCGGGGAGCTGTTTTTT.